The 2 T cell receptor beta chains in this list originate from one sample, sequenced in a study of prognosis after radiotherapy for stage I lung cancer. Researchers used two-round multiplex PCR to amplify TCR beta CDR3 starting from genomic DNA. Gene-specific primers for each TRBV and TRBJ gene drove first-round PCR. TCRdb used MiXCR to reprocess the multiplex PCR reads, holding one entry per CDR3 protein. The table includes about 14,000 distinct CDR3 sequences, 30% to 40% detected once. Sequences were derived from PBMCs, sampled before or after stereotactic body radiation therapy (not recorded which). The receptors were sampled from a donor aged 50 or older with non-small cell lung cancer.

This clonotype was recorded at least ten times. The chain has TRBV6-5 and TRBJ1-2, with D possibly matching TRBD1 (6 bases). The CDR3 is made up of 14 amino acids. Per germline, CDR1 MNHEY and CDR2 SVGAGI. With 0 bases removed from V and 8 bases from J, the gap between germline ends came to 13 bases. This chain's CDR3 is CASSYSPGAGGYTF. CDR3 bases: TGTGCCAGCAGTTACTCGCCGGGGGCAGGGGGCTACACCTTC.

Details on this clonotype: A much larger clone differs from this one at a single base, so this may be a read error. The V call is TRBV5-6, the J call TRBJ2-5, with D hard to call. Germline V lookup: CDR1 SGHDT, CDR2 YYEEEE. The CDR3 has 13 amino acids. CDR3 sequence: CACSIASVETQYF. In nucleotides, the CDR3 is TGTGCCTGCAGCATCGCGTCGGTGGAGACCCAGTACTTC.